These 20 T cell receptor beta chains came from one sample sequenced in a study of blood T cell repertoires in COVID-19. Generated by immunoSEQ multiplex PCR, the TCRdb table keeps only in-frame clones and is missing some. Of approximately 140,000 clones listed, around 79% are singletons. Sequencing was carried out using peripheral blood. Receptors originate from a man aged 60 to 75 with acute or convalescent COVID-19.

The chain combines TRBV10-3 with TRBJ1-1, with TRBD1 as a possible D gene (6 bases). The CDR3 runs 16 residues. Per the germline V gene, CDR1 is ENHRY and CDR2 is SYGVKD. V was pared by 4 bases and J by 4 bases, with 19 bases between. This chain's CDR3 is CAISGGNRAFGTEAFF. The CDR3 DNA reads as TGTGCCATCAGTGGTGGGAACAGGGCTTTTGGCACTGAAGCTTTCTTT.

This chain links TRBV5-1 with TRBJ2-7, with TRBD2 matching over 7 bases. The CDR3 sequence is 14 residues long. The ends lost 2 bases at V and 5 bases at J; junction bases unmatched: 7. Germline V gene data show CDR1 as SGHRS and CDR2 as YFSETQ. The CDR3 DNA sequence: TGCGCCAGCAGCTTAGGCGGGAGCGTCAACGAGCAGTACTTC. This gives the protein CASSLGGSVNEQYF.

For the CDR3, the DNA is TGTGCCAGCAGCCAGGGGGTAGCGGACGCCACCGGGGAGCTGTTTTTT. Amino acids: CASSQGVADATGELFF. The V gene is TRBV3-1 (or the pseudogene TRBV3-2), the J gene TRBJ2-2, with a possible D match to TRBD2 (6 bases). The CDR3 is 16 amino acids. Per the germline V gene, CDR1 is LGHDT and CDR2 is YNNKEL (reference sequence). Between the trimmed V and J ends, which lost 3 bases and 4 bases, there was a span of 15 bases.

V gene TRBV19 combines with J gene TRBJ2-1; D perhaps matches TRBD1 (6 bases). The CDR3 length is 18 residues. V was shortened by 9 bases and J by 2 bases, with 26 bases between the two germline ends. Germline CDR1 and CDR2: LNHDA and SQIVND (reference sequence). For the CDR3, the DNA is TGTGCCAGCAAGAAGGGCGGTCATGGGGACACAGCCTACAATGAGCAGTTCTTC. Translating gives CASKKGGHGDTAYNEQFF.

About this clone itself: Other nucleotide sequences in the sample specify the same CDR3. The V gene is TRBV5-1, the J gene TRBJ1-1, with a possible D match to TRBD1 (6 bases). Germline V lookup: CDR1 SGHRS, CDR2 YFSETQ. This CDR3 spans 15 amino acids. The germline V and J ends were trimmed by 4 bases and 0 bases, with 13 bases remaining between them. CDR3 protein: CASSLAQGLNTEAFF. CDR3 DNA: TGCGCCAGCAGCCTTGCCCAGGGGTTGAACACTGAAGCTTTCTTT.

The rearrangement links TRBV25-1 to TRBJ1-3; D remains unclear. The CDR3 extends over 15 amino acids. Trimming shortened V by 5 bases and J by 0 bases, and 11 bases separated the two germline ends. CDR1 and CDR2 (germline): MGHDK, SYGVNS. CDR3 loop: CASSNPGSSGNTIYF. For the CDR3, the DNA is TGTGCCAGCAGTAACCCCGGGAGCTCTGGAAACACCATATATTTT.

The chain is built from TRBV6-2 or TRBV6-3 and TRBJ2-4; the match to TRBD2 covers 8 bases. The V and J ends lost 6 bases and 6 bases, in that order; junction bases with no gene match: 19. Germline V gene sequence: CDR1 MNHEY, CDR2 SVGEGT. The CDR3 loop spans 18 amino acids. CDR3 bases: TGTGCCAGCAGCTCGACCGCTCTAGCGGGCAATTTTGTAAACATTCAGTACTTC. As protein: CASSSTALAGNFVNIQYF.

This clone was detected only a few times. The chain recombines TRBV15 with TRBJ2-1; a weak D match, TRBD2 (6 bases). Germline-derived CDR1 and CDR2 are LNHNV and YYDKDF (reference sequence). The CDR3 runs 12 residues. The V and J ends lost 5 bases and 5 bases respectively, with 7 bases between them. CDR3 nucleotide sequence: TGTGCCACCAGCCCTAGCGACAATGAGCAGTTCTTC. Translating gives CATSPSDNEQFF.

This chain connects TRBV14 to TRBJ1-4, with D perhaps TRBD1 (5 bases). CDR3 length: 14 amino acids. V lost 6 bases, J lost 7 bases, and 15 bases lay in between. Germline assignment: CDR1 SGHDN and CDR2 FVKESK. The CDR3 sequence: CASSPHRWGEKLFF. CDR3 DNA sequence: TGTGCCAGCAGTCCTCACAGGTGGGGTGAAAAACTGTTTTTT.

The sample holds one count of this clone. The chain carries TRBV27 and TRBJ2-7; D is uncertain. V was pared by 5 bases and J by 2 bases, with 16 bases between. CDR1 is MNHEY and CDR2 is SMNVEV in the germline V gene (reference sequence). The CDR3 totals 15 residues. In DNA, the CDR3 is TGTGCCAGCAGTCCCTCCCCGAACAGCCCCTACGAGCAGTACTTC. Its protein product is CASSPSPNSPYEQYF.

The J gene is TRBJ2-7, the V gene TRBV24-1; 15 bases match TRBD2. CDR3 length: 19 amino acids. J gave up 1 base and V 9 bases, and 15 bases lay outside the gene matches. Germline V gives CDR1 KGHDR, CDR2 SFDVKD. DNA of the CDR3: TGTGCCACCCTGGCGGACAGCGGGACTAGCGGGAGGCCGTCCTACGAGCAGTACTTC. Its protein product is CATLADSGTSGRPSYEQYF.

The chain recombines TRBV29-1 with TRBJ1-1; D remains ambiguous. The V and J ends lost 4 bases and 4 bases respectively, with 10 bases between them. Germline V gene lookup returns CDR1 SQVTM and CDR2 ANQGSEA. The CDR3 runs to 12 residues. The CDR3 bases are TGCAGCGTTGCGGAGGGCGGCACTGAAGCTTTCTTT. Its translation: CSVAEGGTEAFF.

The rearrangement uses TRBV9 and TRBJ2-1; the D gene is possibly TRBD1 (5 bases). Germline values: CDR1 SGDLS, CDR2 YYNGEE. The CDR3 totals 15 residues. V shed 4 bases and J shed 6 bases, with 17 bases lying between them. CDR3 amino acids: CASSPVDGQVNEQFF. The CDR3 coding sequence is TGTGCCAGCAGCCCCGTGGACGGACAAGTCAATGAGCAGTTCTTC.

This clone has a single count. J is TRBJ2-6 and V is TRBV18; D is perhaps TRBD1 (5 bases). Trimming left V 6 bases short and J 2 bases short, with 11 bases between. Germline CDR1 KGHSH, CDR2 LQKENI. This CDR3 has 15 amino acids. The CDR3 sequence: CASSDRATGANVLTF. In DNA form, the CDR3 reads TGTGCCAGCTCTGACAGAGCAACTGGGGCCAACGTCCTGACTTTC.

The gene calls are TRBV4-1 and TRBJ1-4; D is unclear. Trimming removed 4 bases at V and 3 bases at J, with 15 bases between. Germline CDR1 reads MGHRA; CDR2 reads YSYEKL. This CDR3 has 16 residues. CDR3 DNA: TGCGCCAGCAGCCTCGGGTTGAGTTCTTCTAATGAAAAACTGTTTTTT. Translating gives CASSLGLSSSNEKLFF.

The DNA of the CDR3 is TGTGCCAGCAGCGCGTCACAGGGGAACGGTGAAAAACTGTTTTTT. This gives the protein CASSASQGNGEKLFF. The chain combines TRBV11-2 with TRBJ1-4; 7 bases fit TRBD1. Per the germline V gene, CDR1 is SGHAT and CDR2 is FQNNGV. CDR3 length: 15 amino acids. V gave up 5 bases and J gave up 7 bases; unmatched junction bases: 10.

This clone was found once. The gene calls are TRBV27 and TRBJ1-1; the D is unclear. Deletions cut 6 bases from V and 4 bases from J, with 9 bases between. The germline V gene encodes CDR1 MNHEY and CDR2 SMNVEV (reference sequence). The CDR3 length is 12 residues. CDR3 nucleotides: TGTGCCAGCAGGTCTTTAATCACTGAAGCTTTCTTT. Amino acid sequence: CASRSLITEAFF.

The chain recombines TRBV19 with TRBJ1-4; D is undetermined. The germline V and J ends were trimmed by 3 bases and 14 bases, with 16 bases remaining between them. CDR3 length: 13 amino acids. In germline, CDR1 is LNHDA, CDR2 SQIVND (reference sequence). The CDR3 sequence is CASSILSPIVLFF. The CDR3 DNA reads as TGTGCCAGTAGTATTTTAAGCCCCATCGTCCTGTTTTTT.

The gene calls are TRBV18 and TRBJ1-1; 7 positions match TRBD1. The V gene's germline CDR1 is KGHSH and CDR2 LQKENI. This CDR3 has 13 amino acids. V was pared by 4 bases and J by 3 bases, with 2 bases of the junction left unmatched. In nucleotides, the CDR3 is TGTGCCAGCTCACAGGGGGCGGACACTGAAGCTTTCTTT. This translates into CASSQGADTEAFF.

This clone was seen a few times. J is TRBJ1-2 and V is TRBV5-1; D not resolved. The CDR3 is 13 amino acids. Germline CDR1 and CDR2: SGHRS and YFSETQ. The V end was cut by 5 bases, the J end by 5 bases, with 13 bases between. The CDR3 here is CASSSGGAYGYTF. The CDR3 DNA reads as TGCGCCAGCAGTTCGGGTGGCGCGTATGGCTACACCTTC.